A selection of T cell receptor beta chains follows, all from one sample in a study of Graves' ophthalmopathy and Graves' hyperthyroidism. Using its own MiXCR run on the multiplex PCR reads, TCRdb lists one record per CDR3 protein. Among approximately 700,000 distinct CDR3 sequences listed, roughly 39% were seen once. The sample consisted of peripheral blood. Receptor source: an adult man with Graves' ophthalmopathy. Both conserved end residues are part of each CDR3. Each record gives: V gene, J gene, D gene, clone size, CDR3 DNA, CDR3 protein. A D gene is named only where the DNA matches it firmly. Size values are once, few and many counts, or a class for expanded clones, and some rows have none.

V: TRBV10-3; J: TRBJ1-6; D: TRBD1; size: -; DNA: TGTGCCAGCAGTTATCAACCGGGACAGGGTTACTCACCCCTCCACTTT; CDR3: CASSYQPGQGYSPLHF
V: TRBV15; J: TRBJ2-7; D: -; size: -; DNA: TGTGCCACCAGCTCCTACAATGAGCAGTCCTTC; CDR3: CATSSYNEQSF
V: TRBV19; J: TRBJ1-1; D: -; size: -; DNA: TGTGCCAGTAGTATGGATGGGGGGAGGACAACTGAAGCTTTCTTT; CDR3: CASSMDGGRTTEAFF
V: TRBV19; J: TRBJ1-5; D: TRBD1; size: once; DNA: TGTGCCAGTAGTATCGGGACAGGGGCGGGTAATCAGCCCCAGCATTTT; CDR3: CASSIGTGAGNQPQHF
V: TRBV10-2; J: TRBJ2-5; D: TRBD1; size: -; DNA: TGCGCCAGCAGTACGACAGGGGGCACACAAGAGACCCAGTACTTC; CDR3: CASSTTGGTQETQYF
V: TRBV2; J: TRBJ1-4; D: TRBD1; size: -; DNA: TGTGCCAGCAGACGACAGGGTTCGGGAGAAAAACTGTTTTTT; CDR3: CASRRQGSGEKLFF
V: TRBV5-1; J: TRBJ1-4; D: -; size: many; DNA: TGCGCCAGCAGCTTCAGGGGTGTAGAAGAAAAACTGTTTTTT; CDR3: CASSFRGVEEKLFF
V: TRBV11-2; J: TRBJ2-6; D: -; size: once; DNA: TGTGCCAGCAGCCTAAGGGGAGTCCCCTCTGGGGCCAACGCCCTGACTTTC; CDR3: CASSLRGVPSGANALTF
V: TRBV10-3; J: TRBJ2-6; D: -; size: -; DNA: -; CDR3: CAIAGIGQPQHFGANVLTF
V: TRBV9; J: TRBJ1-1; D: TRBD1; size: many; DNA: TGTGCCAGCAGCGTGACAGGGGAGGACACTGAAGCTTTCTTT; CDR3: CASSVTGEDTEAFF
V: TRBV6-1; J: TRBJ1-1; D: -; size: -; DNA: TGTGCCAGCAGTGACATGGGCGGCCTTGGCACTGAAGCTTTCTTT; CDR3: CASSDMGGLGTEAFF
V: TRBV10-3; J: TRBJ1-2; D: -; size: few; DNA: TGTGCCAGCAGCCTCGTGTGGCAGCATGGCTACACCTTC; CDR3: CASSLVWQHGYTF
V: TRBV29-1; J: TRBJ1-5; D: TRBD1; size: -; DNA: TGCAGCGTGAAAACAGGGGGCCAGGGTCAGCCCCAGCATTTT; CDR3: CSVKTGGQGQPQHF